This T cell receptor beta chain came from a study of T cell responses to AZD1222 COVID-19 vaccine. Whole-study results and caveats: Baseline testing showed seropositivity in only five to seven AZD1222 recipients. Repertoire sampling was restricted to post-peak T cell response timepoints. Following two doses of AZD1222, Spike-specific TCR breadth and depth rose.

Generated by immunoSEQ multiplex PCR, the TCRdb table keeps only in-frame clones and is missing some. The table has 140,000 to 150,000 clones, about 93% seen once; the top ten hold 5% to 5.5%. CDR1 and CDR2 from the germline V gene are MNHEY and SVGAGI. V was clipped by 5 bases and J by 1 base, with 8 bases between them. The CDR3 totals 13 residues. Note on this clone: The antigen is unknown.

This material consisted of peripheral blood, taken on day 0 of AZD1222 vaccination. The V call is TRBV6-5, the J call TRBJ2-5; D may be TRBD1 (6 bases). This clonotype originated in an adult in good health. The DNA of the CDR3 is TGTGCCAGCAGTCTGGACAGCCAAGAGACCCAGTACTTC. It codes for CASSLDSQETQYF.